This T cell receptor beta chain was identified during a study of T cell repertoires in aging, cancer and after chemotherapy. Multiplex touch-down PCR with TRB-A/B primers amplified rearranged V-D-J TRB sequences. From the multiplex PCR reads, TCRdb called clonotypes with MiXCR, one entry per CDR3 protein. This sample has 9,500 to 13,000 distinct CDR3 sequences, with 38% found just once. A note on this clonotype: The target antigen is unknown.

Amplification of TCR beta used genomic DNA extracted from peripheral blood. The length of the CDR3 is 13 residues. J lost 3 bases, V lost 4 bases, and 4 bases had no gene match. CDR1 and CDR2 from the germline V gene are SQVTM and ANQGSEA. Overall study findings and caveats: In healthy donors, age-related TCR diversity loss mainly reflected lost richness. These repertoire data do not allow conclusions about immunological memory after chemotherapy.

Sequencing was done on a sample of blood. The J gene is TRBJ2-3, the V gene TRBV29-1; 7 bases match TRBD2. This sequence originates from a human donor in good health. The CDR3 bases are TGCAGCGTTGGTGGGGGGGTTACAGATACGCAGTATTTT. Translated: CSVGGGVTDTQYF.